A single sample is the source of the 12 T cell receptor beta chains below, sequenced in a study of OX40 agonist ivuxolimab in advanced cancers. Method: immunoSEQ multiplex PCR; TCRdb's copy keeps in-frame clones and lacks some. The data show roughly 70,000 clones, about 86% seen once. The starting material was CD4+ or CD8+ T cells sorted from blood, obtained in a trial of the OX40 agonist ivuxolimab. These receptors were taken from an adult with an advanced solid tumor such as melanoma, head and neck, liver or kidney cancer.

J is TRBJ2-3 and V is TRBV7-2; 13 bases are a match to TRBD2. This CDR3 contains 16 residues. Losses at the gene ends were 7 bases for V and 2 bases for J; bases not matched to a gene: 6. Germline values: CDR1 SGHTA, CDR2 FQGNSA. In nucleotides, the CDR3 is TGTGCCAGCACCTTGGGGACTAGCGGGGCCACAGATACGCAGTATTTT. Protein product: CASTLGTSGATDTQYF.

This chain uses TRBV6-6 with TRBJ2-6; D is undetermined. V shed 8 bases and J shed 0 bases, with 11 bases lying between them. The germline gives CDR1 MNHNY, CDR2 SVGAGI (reference sequence). The CDR3 has 15 residues. CDR3 sequence (DNA): TGTGCCAGCCAGGACGGTCGCTCTGGGGCCAACGTCCTGACTTTC. Its translation is CASQDGRSGANVLTF.

CDR3 region: CASSFNQGANYGYTF. CDR3 sequence (DNA): TGTGCCAGCAGCTTCAACCAGGGGGCTAACTATGGCTACACCTTC. The chain joins TRBV9 to TRBJ1-2, with 7 bases that match TRBD1. Germline V gene sequence: CDR1 SGDLS, CDR2 YYNGEE. Unmatched junction bases numbered 6, after V lost 4 bases and J lost 0 bases. The CDR3 extends over 15 amino acids.

This rearrangement joins TRBV27 to TRBJ1-1; no definite D call. The CDR3 consists of 14 residues. The germline V and J ends were trimmed by 4 bases and 1 base, with 10 bases remaining between them. Germline lookup yields CDR1 MNHEY and CDR2 SMNVEV (reference sequence). The CDR3 sequence: CASSWSHRNTEAFF. The CDR3 bases are TGTGCCAGCAGTTGGTCACACAGGAACACTGAAGCTTTCTTT.

The chain recombines TRBV5-4 with TRBJ1-1; unclear D gene. The length of the CDR3 is 14 residues. The V end was cut by 0 bases, the J end by 0 bases, with 6 bases between. Germline V gives CDR1 SGHNT, CDR2 YYREEE (reference sequence). This CDR3 reads CASSLGHLNTEAFF. The DNA of the CDR3 is TGTGCCAGCAGCTTGGGACACCTGAACACTGAAGCTTTCTTT.

The V and J genes are TRBV19 and TRBJ1-2; TRBD1 is a possible D gene (5 bases). The CDR3 has 16 amino acids. The V end lost 5 bases, the J end lost 0 bases, and 16 bases lay between the germline ends. CDR1 LNHDA and CDR2 SQIVND come from the germline V gene (reference sequence). CDR3 nucleotide sequence: TGTGCCAGTAGTGATTTGGGGCGTCGAACTAACTATGGCTACACCTTC. It specifies CASSDLGRRTNYGYTF.

This clone is categorized as medium-sized (0.01 to 0.1%). This chain connects TRBV12-5 to TRBJ1-1, with D unresolved. V lost 1 base, J lost 0 bases, and 9 bases lay in between. The CDR3 is 15 amino acids. Germline values: CDR1 LGHNT, CDR2 FRNRAP. In nucleotides, the CDR3 is TGTGCTAGTGGTTTGGACTCTTTGGTGAACACTGAAGCTTTCTTT. This codes for CASGLDSLVNTEAFF.

The rearrangement links TRBV21-1 to TRBJ2-1; the table's D call TRBD2 went unverified against the DNA. TRBV21-1 is given as a pseudogene. This CDR3 comprises 15 residues. In DNA form, the CDR3 reads TGTGCCAGCAGCAAACTAGCGGGAGAAGCAAATGAGCAGTTCTTC. It is translated as CASSKLAGEANEQFF.

V usage is TRBV7-2 and J usage is TRBJ2-3; 8 bases line up with TRBD2. Germline V gives CDR1 SGHTA, CDR2 FQGNSA. Trimming took 4 bases from V and 7 from J; bases not matched to a gene: 10. This CDR3 is built from 15 residues. CDR3 loop: CASSYPPSGSYTQYF. The CDR3 nucleotides read TGTGCCAGCAGCTATCCCCCAAGCGGGAGTTATACGCAGTATTTT.

V is TRBV5-6 and J is TRBJ2-1; no firm D call. Germline V gene lookup returns CDR1 SGHDT and CDR2 YYEEEE. Deletions cut 0 bases from V and 5 bases from J, with 9 bases between. The CDR3 sequence is 14 residues long. The CDR3 spells CASSLVVTNNEQFF. The DNA of the CDR3 is TGTGCCAGCAGCTTGGTTGTGACAAACAATGAGCAGTTCTTC.

The chain has TRBV9 and TRBJ2-2; possible D gene TRBD2, 5 bases. Trimming took off 0 bases at V and 0 bases at J, with 9 bases between the two ends. The CDR3 loop spans 16 amino acids. Per germline, CDR1 SGDLS and CDR2 YYNGEE. CDR3 in DNA: TGTGCCAGCAGCGTAGGCGGGTTCGCGAACACCGGGGAGCTGTTTTTT. Translating it yields CASSVGGFANTGELFF.

V and J are TRBV18 and TRBJ1-5; TRBD1 aligns across 10 bases. Germline V gene data show CDR1 as KGHSH and CDR2 as LQKENI. This CDR3 has 15 residues. Germline trimming cut 5 bases from V and 6 bases from J; bases unmatched to any gene: 7. CDR3 in DNA: TGTGCCAGCTCAACGACAGGGGGCGGGGGTCAGCCCCAGCATTTT. It is translated as CASSTTGGGGQPQHF.